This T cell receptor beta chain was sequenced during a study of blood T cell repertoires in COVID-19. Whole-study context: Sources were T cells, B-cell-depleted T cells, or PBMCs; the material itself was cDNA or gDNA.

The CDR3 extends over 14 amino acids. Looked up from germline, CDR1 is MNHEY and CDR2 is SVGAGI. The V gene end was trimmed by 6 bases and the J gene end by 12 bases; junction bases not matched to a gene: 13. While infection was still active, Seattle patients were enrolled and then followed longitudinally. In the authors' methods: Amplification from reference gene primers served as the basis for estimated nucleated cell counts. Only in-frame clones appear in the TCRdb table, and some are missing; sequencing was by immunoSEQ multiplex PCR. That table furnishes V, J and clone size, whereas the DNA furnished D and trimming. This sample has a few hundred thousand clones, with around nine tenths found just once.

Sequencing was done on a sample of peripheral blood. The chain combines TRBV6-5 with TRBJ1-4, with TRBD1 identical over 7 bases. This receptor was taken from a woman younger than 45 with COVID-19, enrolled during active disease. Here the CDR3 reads CASSSGTAGRQLFF. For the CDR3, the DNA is TGTGCCAGCAGCTCCGGGACAGCGGGCCGGCAACTGTTTTTT.